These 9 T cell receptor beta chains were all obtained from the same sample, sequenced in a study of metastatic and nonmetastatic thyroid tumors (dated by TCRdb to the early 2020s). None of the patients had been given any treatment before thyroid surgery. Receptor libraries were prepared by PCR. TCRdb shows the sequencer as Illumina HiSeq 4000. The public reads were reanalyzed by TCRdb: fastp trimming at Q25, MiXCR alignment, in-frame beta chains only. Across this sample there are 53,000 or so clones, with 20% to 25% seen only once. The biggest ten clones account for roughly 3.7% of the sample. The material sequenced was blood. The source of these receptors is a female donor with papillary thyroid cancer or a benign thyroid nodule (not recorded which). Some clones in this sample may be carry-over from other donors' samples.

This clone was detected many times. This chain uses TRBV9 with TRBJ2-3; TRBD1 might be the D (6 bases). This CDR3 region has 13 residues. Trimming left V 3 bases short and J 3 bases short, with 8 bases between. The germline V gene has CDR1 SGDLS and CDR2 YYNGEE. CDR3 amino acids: CASSAGQTDTQYF. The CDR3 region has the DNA TGTGCCAGCAGCGCCGGACAGACAGATACGCAGTATTTT.

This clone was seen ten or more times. The CDR3: CASPSGATDTQYF. In DNA form, the CDR3 reads TGTGCCAGCCCCAGTGGGGCCACAGATACGCAGTATTTT. The genes are TRBV7-9 and TRBJ2-3; D may be TRBD1 (5 bases). The V gene's germline CDR1 is SEHNR and CDR2 FQNEAQ (reference sequence). With 8 bases removed from V and 2 bases from J, the gap between germline ends came to 11 bases. This CDR3 region has 13 residues.

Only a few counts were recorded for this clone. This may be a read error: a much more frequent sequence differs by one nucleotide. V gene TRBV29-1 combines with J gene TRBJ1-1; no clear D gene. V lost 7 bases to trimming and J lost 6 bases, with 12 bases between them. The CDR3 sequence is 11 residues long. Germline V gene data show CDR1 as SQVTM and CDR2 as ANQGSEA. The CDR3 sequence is CSATRRAEAFF. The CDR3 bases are TGCAGCGCAACAAGACGGGCTGAAGCTTTCTTT.

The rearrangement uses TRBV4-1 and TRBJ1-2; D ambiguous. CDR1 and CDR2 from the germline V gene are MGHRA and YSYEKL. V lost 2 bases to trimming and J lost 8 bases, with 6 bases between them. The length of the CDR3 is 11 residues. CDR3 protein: CASSQSRGYTF. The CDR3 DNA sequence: TGCGCCAGCAGCCAATCGCGCGGCTACACCTTC.

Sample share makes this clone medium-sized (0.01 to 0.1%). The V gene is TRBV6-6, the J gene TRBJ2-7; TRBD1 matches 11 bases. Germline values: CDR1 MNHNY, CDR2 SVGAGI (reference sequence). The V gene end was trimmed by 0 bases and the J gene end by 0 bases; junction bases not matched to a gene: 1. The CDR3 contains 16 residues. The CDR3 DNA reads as TGTGCCAGCAGTTACTCCGGGACAGGGGGCTCCTACGAGCAGTACTTC. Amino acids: CASSYSGTGGSYEQYF.

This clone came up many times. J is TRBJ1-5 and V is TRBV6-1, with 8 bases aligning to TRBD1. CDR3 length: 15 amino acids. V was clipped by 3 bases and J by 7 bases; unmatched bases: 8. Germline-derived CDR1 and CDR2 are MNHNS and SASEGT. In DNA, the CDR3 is TGTGCCAGCAGTGATTCAGGACAGGGAGGCCAGCCCCAGCATTTT. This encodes CASSDSGQGGQPQHF.

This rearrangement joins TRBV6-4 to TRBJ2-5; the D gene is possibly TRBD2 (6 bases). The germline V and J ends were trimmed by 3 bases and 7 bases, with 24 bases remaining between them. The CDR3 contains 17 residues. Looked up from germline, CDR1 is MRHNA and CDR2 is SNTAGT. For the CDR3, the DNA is TGTGCCAGCAGTGATTACCCCTCTGCGGGACCTCATCGGACCCAGTACTTC. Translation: CASSDYPSAGPHRTQYF.

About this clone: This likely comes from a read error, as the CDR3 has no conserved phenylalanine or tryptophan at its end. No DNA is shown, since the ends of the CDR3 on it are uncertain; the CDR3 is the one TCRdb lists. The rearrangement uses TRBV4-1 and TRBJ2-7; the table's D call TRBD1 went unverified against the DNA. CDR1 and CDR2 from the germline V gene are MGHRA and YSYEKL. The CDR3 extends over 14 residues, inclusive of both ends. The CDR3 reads CASSPRGSSDEKYL.

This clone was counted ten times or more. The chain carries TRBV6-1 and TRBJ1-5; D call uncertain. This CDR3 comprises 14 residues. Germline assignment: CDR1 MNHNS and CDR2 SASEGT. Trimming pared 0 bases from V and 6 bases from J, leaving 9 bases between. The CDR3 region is CASSEATGGQPQHF. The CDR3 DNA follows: TGTGCCAGCAGTGAAGCCACCGGCGGTCAGCCCCAGCATTTT.